The rows below give T cell receptor beta chains drawn from one sample of a study of OX40 agonist ivuxolimab in advanced cancers. TCRdb's copy holds only in-frame clones and misses some; the assay was immunoSEQ multiplex PCR. In the table there are roughly 75,000 clones, around 88% of which are singletons. Sequenced material: CD4+ or CD8+ T cells sorted from blood, taken in a trial of the OX40 agonist ivuxolimab. Every receptor here comes from an adult with an advanced solid tumor such as melanoma, head and neck, liver or kidney cancer. Both conserved end residues are trimmed from each CDR3. The order of the fields is J gene, V gene, CDR3 protein.

>TRBJ2-1|TRBV28
ASSPRRDPPKF
>TRBJ2-7|TRBV5-1
ASSPAGLAGANEQY
>TRBJ2-7|TRBV19
ASRPGQSIYEQY
>TRBJ2-7|TRBV5-1
ASSLVGSYEQY
>TRBJ1-1|TRBV6-5
ASRGVGRNTEAF
>TRBJ1-4|TRBV28
ASSSPDRGDEKLF
>TRBJ2-5|TRBV5-4
ASSSGGTRQETQY
>TRBJ1-5|TRBV7-8
ASSSGQASNQPQH
>TRBJ2-1|TRBV7-9
ASSQGWMREVGEQF
>TRBJ2-7|TRBV14
ASRGQGAGEQY
>TRBJ1-1|TRBV12-1
ASSFDRQLNTEAF
>TRBJ1-2|TRBV5-5
ASSQVEWSYGYT
>TRBJ2-7|TRBV25-1
ASNRCLVYEQY
>TRBJ2-1|TRBV6-5
ASSYSSRLYNEQF
>TRBJ1-1|TRBV2
ASRALVDNTEAF
>TRBJ2-2|TRBV15
ATSRDRGDNRRNGELF